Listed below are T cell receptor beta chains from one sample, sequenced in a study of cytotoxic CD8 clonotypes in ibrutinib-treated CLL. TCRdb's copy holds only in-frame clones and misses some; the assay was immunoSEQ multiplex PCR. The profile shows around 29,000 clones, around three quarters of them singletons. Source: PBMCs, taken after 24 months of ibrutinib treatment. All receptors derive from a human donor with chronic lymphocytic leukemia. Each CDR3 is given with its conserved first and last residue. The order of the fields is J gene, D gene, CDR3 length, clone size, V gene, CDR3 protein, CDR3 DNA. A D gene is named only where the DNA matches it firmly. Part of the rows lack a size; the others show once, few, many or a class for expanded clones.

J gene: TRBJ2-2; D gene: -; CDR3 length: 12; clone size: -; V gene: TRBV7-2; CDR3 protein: CASSLGTGELFF; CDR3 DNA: TGTGCCAGCAGCCTCGGCACCGGGGAGCTGTTTTTT
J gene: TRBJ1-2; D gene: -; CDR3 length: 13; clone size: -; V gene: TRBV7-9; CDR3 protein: CASSYTDTYGYTF; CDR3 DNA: TGTGCCAGCAGCTACACAGACACGTATGGCTACACCTTT
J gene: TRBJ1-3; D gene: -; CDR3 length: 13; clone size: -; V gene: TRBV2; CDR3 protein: CASNLDPGNTIYF; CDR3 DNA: TGTGCCAGCAATTTGGATCCTGGAAACACCATATATTTT
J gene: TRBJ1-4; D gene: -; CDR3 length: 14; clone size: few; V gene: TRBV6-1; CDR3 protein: CASMFQQGSEKLFF; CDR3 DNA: TGTGCCAGCATGTTCCAACAGGGAAGTGAAAAACTGTTTTTT
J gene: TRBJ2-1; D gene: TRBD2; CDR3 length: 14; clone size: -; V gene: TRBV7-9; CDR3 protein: CASSLAPASGEQFF; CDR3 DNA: TGTGCCAGCAGCTTAGCGCCAGCTAGCGGGGAGCAGTTCTTC
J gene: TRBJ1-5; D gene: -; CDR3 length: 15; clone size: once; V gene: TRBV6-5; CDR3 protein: CASSAGSLSNQPQHF; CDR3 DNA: TGTGCCAGCAGTGCAGGGTCCCTTAGCAATCAGCCCCAGCATTTT
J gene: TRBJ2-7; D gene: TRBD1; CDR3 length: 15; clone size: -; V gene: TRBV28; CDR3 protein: CASSSRTGGIGEQYF; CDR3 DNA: TGTGCCAGCAGTTCCCGGACAGGGGGTATTGGCGAGCAGTACTTC
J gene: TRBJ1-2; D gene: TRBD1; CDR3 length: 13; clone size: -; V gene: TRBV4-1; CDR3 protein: CASRRDRPYGYTF; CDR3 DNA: TGCGCCAGCAGAAGGGACAGGCCCTATGGCTACACCTTC
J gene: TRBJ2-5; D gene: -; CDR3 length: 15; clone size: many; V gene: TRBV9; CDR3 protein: CASSVSPGTEETQYF; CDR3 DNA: TGTGCCAGCAGCGTTAGTCCGGGGACTGAAGAGACCCAGTACTTC
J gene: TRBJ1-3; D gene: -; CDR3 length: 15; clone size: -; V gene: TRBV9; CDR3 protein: CASSVEDWAGNTIYF; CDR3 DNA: TGTGCCAGCAGCGTAGAAGATTGGGCTGGAAACACCATATATTTT
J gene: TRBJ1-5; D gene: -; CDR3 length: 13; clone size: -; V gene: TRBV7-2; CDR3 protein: CASSLEPRQPQHF; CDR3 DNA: TGTGCCAGCAGCTTAGAACCACGGCAGCCCCAGCATTTT
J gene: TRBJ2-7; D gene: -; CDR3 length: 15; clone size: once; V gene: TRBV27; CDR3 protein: CASRPRQVSSYEQYF; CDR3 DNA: TGTGCCAGCAGGCCTCGACAGGTTAGCTCCTACGAGCAGTACTTC
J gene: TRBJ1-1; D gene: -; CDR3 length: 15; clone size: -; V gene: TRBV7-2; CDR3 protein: CASSLTGQRNTEAFF; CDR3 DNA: TGTGCCAGCAGCTTAACGGGACAACGGAACACTGAAGCTTTCTTT
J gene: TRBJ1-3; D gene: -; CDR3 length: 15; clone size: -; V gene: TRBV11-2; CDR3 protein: CASTTHRASGNTIYF; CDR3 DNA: TGTGCCAGCACCACTCACAGGGCCTCTGGAAACACCATATATTTT
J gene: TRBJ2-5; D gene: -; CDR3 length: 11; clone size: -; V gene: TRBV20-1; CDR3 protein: CSASPHQNQYF; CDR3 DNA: TGCAGTGCTAGCCCCCACCAGAACCAGTACTTC
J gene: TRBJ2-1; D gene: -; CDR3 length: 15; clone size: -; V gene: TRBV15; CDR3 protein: CATSRESRALNEQFF; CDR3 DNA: TGTGCCACCAGCAGAGAGTCACGGGCTCTTAATGAGCAGTTCTTC
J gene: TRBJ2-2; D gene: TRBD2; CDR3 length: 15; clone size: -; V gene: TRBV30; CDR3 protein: CAWRRTSGDTGELFF; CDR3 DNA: TGTGCCTGGAGAAGGACTAGCGGGGACACCGGGGAGCTGTTTTTT
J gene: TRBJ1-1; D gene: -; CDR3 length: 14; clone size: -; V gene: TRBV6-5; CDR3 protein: CASSTPQRTTEAFF; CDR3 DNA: TGTGCCAGCAGTACGCCACAGAGAACGACTGAAGCTTTCTTT
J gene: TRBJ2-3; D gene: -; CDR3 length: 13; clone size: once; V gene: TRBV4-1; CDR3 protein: CASSQDPLSWQYF; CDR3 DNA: TGCGCCAGCAGCCAAGACCCCTTAAGCTGGCAGTATTTT
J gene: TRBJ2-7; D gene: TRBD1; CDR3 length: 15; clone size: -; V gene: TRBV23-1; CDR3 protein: CASSQFWDRASEQYF; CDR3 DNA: TGCGCCAGCAGTCAATTCTGGGACAGGGCCTCCGAGCAGTACTTC
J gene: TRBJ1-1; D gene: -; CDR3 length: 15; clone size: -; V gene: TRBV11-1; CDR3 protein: CASSLGVAENTEAFF; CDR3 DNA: TGTGCCAGCAGCCTAGGAGTAGCAGAGAACACTGAAGCTTTCTTT
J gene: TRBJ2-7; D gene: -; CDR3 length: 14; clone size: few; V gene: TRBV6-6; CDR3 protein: CASTSGGGPLEQYF; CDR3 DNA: TGTGCCAGCACCTCAGGGGGAGGTCCTCTTGAGCAGTACTTC
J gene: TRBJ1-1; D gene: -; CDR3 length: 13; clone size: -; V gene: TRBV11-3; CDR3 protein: CASSLTMNTEAFF; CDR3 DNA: TGTGCCAGCAGCTTAACGATGAACACTGAAGCTTTCTTT
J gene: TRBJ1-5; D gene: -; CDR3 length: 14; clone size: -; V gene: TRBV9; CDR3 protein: CASSAGTNNQPQHF; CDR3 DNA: TGTGCCAGCAGCGCCGGGACAAACAATCAGCCCCAGCATTTT
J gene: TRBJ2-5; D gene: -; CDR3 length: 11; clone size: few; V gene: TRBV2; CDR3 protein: CASSVYETQYF; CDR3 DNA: TGTGCCAGCAGCGTCTATGAGACCCAGTACTTC
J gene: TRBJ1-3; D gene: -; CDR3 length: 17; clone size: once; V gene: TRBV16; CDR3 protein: CASSQSWGDHSGNTIYF; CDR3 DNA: TGTGCCAGCAGCCAATCGTGGGGGGATCACTCTGGAAACACCATATATTTT
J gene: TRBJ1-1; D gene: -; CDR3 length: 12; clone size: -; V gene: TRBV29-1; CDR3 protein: CSVALGDTEAFF; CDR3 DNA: TGCAGCGTTGCATTAGGGGACACTGAAGCTTTCTTT
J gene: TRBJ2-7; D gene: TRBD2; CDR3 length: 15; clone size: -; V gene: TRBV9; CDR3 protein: CASSPGGTSFGEQYF; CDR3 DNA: TGTGCCAGCAGCCCGGGGGGGACTAGCTTCGGCGAGCAGTACTTC
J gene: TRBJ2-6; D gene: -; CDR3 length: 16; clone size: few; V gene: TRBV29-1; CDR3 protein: CSVKTVLLSGANVLTF; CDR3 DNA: TGCAGCGTTAAGACAGTTCTGCTCTCTGGGGCCAACGTCCTGACTTTC
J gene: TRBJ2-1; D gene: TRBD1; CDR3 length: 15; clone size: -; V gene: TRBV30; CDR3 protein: CAWSPGGGELGVQFF; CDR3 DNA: TGTGCCTGGAGTCCAGGGGGTGGTGAGCTAGGGGTGCAGTTCTTC
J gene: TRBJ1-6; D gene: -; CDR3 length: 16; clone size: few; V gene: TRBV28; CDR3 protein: CASSPPRTVYNSPLHF; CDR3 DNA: TGTGCCAGCAGTCCCCCGAGGACAGTCTATAATTCACCCCTCCACTTT
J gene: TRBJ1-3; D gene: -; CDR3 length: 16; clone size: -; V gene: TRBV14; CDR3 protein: CASSQELASSGNTIYF; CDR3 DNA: TGTGCCAGCAGCCAAGAATTGGCCTCCTCTGGAAACACCATATATTTT
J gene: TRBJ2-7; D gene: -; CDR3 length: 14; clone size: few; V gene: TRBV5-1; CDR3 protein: CASSWGPSAYEQYF; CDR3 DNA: TGCGCCAGCAGCTGGGGGCCGAGCGCCTACGAGCAGTACTTC
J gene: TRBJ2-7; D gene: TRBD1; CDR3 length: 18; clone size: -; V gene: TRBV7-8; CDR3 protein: CASSNRDSIGAPSYEQYF; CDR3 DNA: TGTGCCAGCAGCAACCGGGACAGCATAGGGGCCCCATCCTACGAGCAGTACTTC
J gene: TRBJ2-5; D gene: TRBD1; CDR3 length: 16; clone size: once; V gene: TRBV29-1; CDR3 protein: CSVEKGAGGRGETQYF; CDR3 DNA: TGCAGCGTTGAAAAGGGTGCAGGGGGAAGGGGAGAGACCCAGTACTTC
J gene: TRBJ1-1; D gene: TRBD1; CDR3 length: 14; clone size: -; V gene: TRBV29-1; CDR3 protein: CSVELGTGGTEAFF; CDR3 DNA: TGCAGCGTTGAACTCGGGACAGGGGGGACTGAAGCTTTCTTT
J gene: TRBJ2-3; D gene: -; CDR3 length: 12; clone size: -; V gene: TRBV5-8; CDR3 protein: CASRLITDTQYF; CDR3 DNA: TGTGCCAGCAGACTAATAACAGATACGCAGTATTTT
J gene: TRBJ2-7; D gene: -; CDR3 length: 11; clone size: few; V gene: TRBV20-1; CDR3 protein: CSAAPGPEQYF; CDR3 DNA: TGCAGTGCTGCCCCAGGGCCCGAGCAGTACTTC
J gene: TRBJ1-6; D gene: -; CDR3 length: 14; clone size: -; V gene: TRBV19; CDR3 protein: CASSGGTPNSPLHF; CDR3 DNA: TGTGCCAGTAGTGGGGGGACCCCTAATTCACCCCTCCACTTT
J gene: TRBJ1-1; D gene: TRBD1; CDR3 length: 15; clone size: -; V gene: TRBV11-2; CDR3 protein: CASSLMTGGGTEAFF; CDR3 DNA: TGTGCCAGCAGCTTAATGACAGGGGGCGGCACTGAAGCTTTCTTT
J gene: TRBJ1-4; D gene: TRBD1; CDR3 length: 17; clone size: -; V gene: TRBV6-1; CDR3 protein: CASSDRGRRTTNEKLFF; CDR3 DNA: TGTGCCAGCAGTGACAGGGGGCGCCGGACTACTAATGAAAAACTGTTTTTT
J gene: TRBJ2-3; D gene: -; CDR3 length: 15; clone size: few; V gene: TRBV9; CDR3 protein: CASSVVGAGPDTQYF; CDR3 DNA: TGTGCCAGCAGCGTAGTGGGAGCCGGCCCAGATACGCAGTATTTT